Sequencing of this TCR beta chain was carried out in a study of cytomegalovirus exposure and HLA in healthy donors. Whole-study results and caveats: The study put roughly 160 TCR beta chains on its list as cytomegalovirus-associated. Solely CMV serostatus was available to characterize immune exposure.

Trimming at V came to 1 base and at J to 3 bases, leaving 7 bases not matched to a gene. The CDR3 length is 16 residues. Germline-derived CDR1 and CDR2 are SQVTM and ANQGSEA. On this clone: Its antigen is as yet unknown.

The PCR contained 60 Vbeta and 13 Jbeta primers. The method was immunoSEQ multiplex PCR; TCRdb's version includes in-frame clones alone and lacks a portion of them. The sample gives roughly 100,000 clones, roughly three quarters of which show up once; 4.5% to 5.5% is in the top ten. Sequencing input: PBMCs. This TCR was recovered from a woman in her forties in good health and CMV-seronegative. The chain recombines TRBV29-1 with TRBJ1-2; 11 bases fit TRBD1. In DNA form, the CDR3 reads TGCAGCGTTGAAGTTGCCCCGGGACAGGGGGACTATGGCTACACCTTC. Protein product: CSVEVAPGQGDYGYTF.